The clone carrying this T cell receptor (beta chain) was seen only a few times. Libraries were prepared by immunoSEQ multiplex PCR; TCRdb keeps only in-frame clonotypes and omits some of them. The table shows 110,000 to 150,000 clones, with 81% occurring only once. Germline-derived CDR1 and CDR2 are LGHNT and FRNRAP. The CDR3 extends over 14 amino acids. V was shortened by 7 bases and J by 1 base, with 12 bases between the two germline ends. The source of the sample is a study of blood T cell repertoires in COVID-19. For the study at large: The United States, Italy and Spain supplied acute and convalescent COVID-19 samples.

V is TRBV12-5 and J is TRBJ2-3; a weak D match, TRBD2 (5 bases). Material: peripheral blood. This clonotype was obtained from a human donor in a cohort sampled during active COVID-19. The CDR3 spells CASADRGGTDTQYF. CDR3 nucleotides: TGTGCTAGTGCCGACCGGGGAGGCACAGATACGCAGTATTTT.